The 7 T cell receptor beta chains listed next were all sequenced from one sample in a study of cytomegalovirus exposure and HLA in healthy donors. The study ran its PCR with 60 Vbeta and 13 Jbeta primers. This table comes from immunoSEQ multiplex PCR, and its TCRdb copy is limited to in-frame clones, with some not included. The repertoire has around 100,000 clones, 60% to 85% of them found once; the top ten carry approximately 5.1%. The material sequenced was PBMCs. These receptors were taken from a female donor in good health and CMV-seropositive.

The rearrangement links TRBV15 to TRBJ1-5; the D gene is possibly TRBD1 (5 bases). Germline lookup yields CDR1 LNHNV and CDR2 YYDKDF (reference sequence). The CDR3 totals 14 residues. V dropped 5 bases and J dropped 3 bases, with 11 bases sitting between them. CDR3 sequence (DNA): TGTGCCACCAGCTACGACAGCCTCAATCAGCCCCAGCATTTT. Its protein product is CATSYDSLNQPQHF.

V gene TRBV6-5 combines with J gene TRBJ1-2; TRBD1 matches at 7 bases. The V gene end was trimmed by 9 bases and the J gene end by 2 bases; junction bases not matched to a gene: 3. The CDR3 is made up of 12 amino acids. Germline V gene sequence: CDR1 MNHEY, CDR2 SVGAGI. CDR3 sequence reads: CASRQGNYGYTF. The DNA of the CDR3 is TGTGCCAGTCGACAGGGAAACTATGGCTACACCTTC.

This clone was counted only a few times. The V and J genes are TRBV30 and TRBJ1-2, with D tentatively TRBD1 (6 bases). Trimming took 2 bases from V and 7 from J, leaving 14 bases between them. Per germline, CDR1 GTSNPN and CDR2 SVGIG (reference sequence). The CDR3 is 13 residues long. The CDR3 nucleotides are TGTGCCTGGAGTCCCTTTGACAGGCGTGGCTACACCTTC. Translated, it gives CAWSPFDRRGYTF. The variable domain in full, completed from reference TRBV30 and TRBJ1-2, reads SQTIHQWPATLVQPVGSPLSLECTVEGTSNPNLYWYRQAAGRGLQLLFYSVGIGQISSEVPQNLSASRPQDRQFILSSKKLLLSDSGFYLCAWSPFDRRGYTFGSGTRLTVV.

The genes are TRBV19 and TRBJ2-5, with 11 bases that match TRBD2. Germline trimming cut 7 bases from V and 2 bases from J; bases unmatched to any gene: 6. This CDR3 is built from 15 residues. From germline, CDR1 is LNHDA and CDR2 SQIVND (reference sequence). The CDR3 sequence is CASTETSGRQETQYF. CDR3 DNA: TGTGCCAGTACTGAAACTAGCGGGAGACAAGAGACCCAGTACTTC.

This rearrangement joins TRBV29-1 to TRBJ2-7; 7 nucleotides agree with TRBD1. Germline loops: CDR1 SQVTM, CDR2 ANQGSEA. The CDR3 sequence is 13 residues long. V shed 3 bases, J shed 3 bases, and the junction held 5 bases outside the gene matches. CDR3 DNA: TGCAGCGTTGAGGCGAGACAGGGCTACGAGCAGTACTTC. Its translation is CSVEARQGYEQYF.

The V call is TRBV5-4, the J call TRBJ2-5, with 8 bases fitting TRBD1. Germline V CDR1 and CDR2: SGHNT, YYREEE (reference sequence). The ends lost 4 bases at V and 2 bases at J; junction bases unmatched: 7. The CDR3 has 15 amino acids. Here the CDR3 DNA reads TGTGCCAGCAGCGTTTCAGGGGGCTGGCAAGAGACCCAGTACTTC. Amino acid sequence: CASSVSGGWQETQYF.

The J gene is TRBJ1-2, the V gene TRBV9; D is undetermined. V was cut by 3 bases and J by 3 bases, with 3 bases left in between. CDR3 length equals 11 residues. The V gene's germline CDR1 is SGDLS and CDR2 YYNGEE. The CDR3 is CASSGDYGYTF. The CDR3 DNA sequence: TGTGCCAGCAGCGGAGACTATGGCTACACCTTC.